These T cell receptor beta chains were read from a single sample in a study of tissue T cells after allogeneic stem cell transplantation. Some clones are missing from TCRdb's copy, which holds only in-frame ones; the method was immunoSEQ multiplex PCR. The data hold some 28,000 clones, with roughly 85% observed a single time. This sample comprised blood, obtained before transplantation. Source of these receptors: a woman aged 18 to 55 who later had graft-versus-host disease after an allogeneic stem cell transplant. CDR3s include the opening cysteine and the closing phenylalanine or tryptophan. The D gene is left open where the match is weak. The size entry is marked missing in some rows and otherwise reads once, few, many or a size class.

size	length	V	D	J	DNA	CDR3
few	14	TRBV9	TRBD1	TRBJ1-2	TGTGCCAGCAGCCCCGTGGACAGGGACTATGGCTACACCTTC	CASSPVDRDYGYTF
-	14	TRBV30	-	TRBJ2-7	TGTGCCTGGAGTCCCTTTGGTGGGGTAAACGAGCAGTACTTC	CAWSPFGGVNEQYF
-	17	TRBV27	TRBD1	TRBJ1-1	TGTGCCAGCAGCTCACGGACAGGGGGCGGCATGAACACTGAAGCTTTCTTT	CASSSRTGGGMNTEAFF
-	15	TRBV15	TRBD1	TRBJ2-1	TGTGCCACCAGCAGAGAGGGGACAGGGTACAATGAGCAGTTCTTC	CATSREGTGYNEQFF
-	15	TRBV6-5	TRBD1	TRBJ1-1	TGTGCCAGCAGTTACGATCCCAGGACAGGGGGCAAAGCTTTCTTT	CASSYDPRTGGKAFF
-	10	TRBV27	-	TRBJ2-5	TGTGCCAGCAGGCAAGAGACCCAGTACTTC	CASRQETQYF
-	15	TRBV5-1	TRBD1	TRBJ1-1	TGCGCCAGCAGCTTGCGGCAGGGGGAATACACTGAAGCTTTCTTT	CASSLRQGEYTEAFF
-	17	TRBV27	-	TRBJ2-6	TGTGCCAGCAGTCCCGGAGGTGGTCCGTCTGGGGCCAACGTCCTGACTTTC	CASSPGGGPSGANVLTF
-	17	TRBV9	-	TRBJ1-4	TGTGCCAGCAGCGTAGGCTGGGGGGCGCAGAAAAATGAAAAACTGTTTTTT	CASSVGWGAQKNEKLFF
-	12	TRBV12-3/TRBV12-4	-	TRBJ1-5	TGTGCCAGCAGTGCTTCTCAAGGGCCCCAGCATTTT	CASSASQGPQHF
-	15	TRBV7-2	-	TRBJ2-3	TGTGCCAGCAGCTTAGTCGGGACACAGGCAGATACGCAGTATTTT	CASSLVGTQADTQYF
-	12	TRBV5-6	TRBD1	TRBJ1-2	TGTGCCAGCAGCTCGGGACAGGGTGGCTACACCTTC	CASSSGQGGYTF
-	14	TRBV15	-	TRBJ2-3	TGTGCCACCAGCCCACAGTTGAGCACAGATACGCAGTATTTT	CATSPQLSTDTQYF
-	15	TRBV4-1	TRBD2	TRBJ2-7	TGCGCCAGCAGCCCTACTAGCGGGAGTCTCTACGAGCAGTACTTC	CASSPTSGSLYEQYF
-	17	TRBV7-9	-	TRBJ1-1	TGTGCCAGCAGCTGGGGAGGGGATGAGGCGGAGAACACTGAAGCTTTCTTT	CASSWGGDEAENTEAFF
-	13	TRBV5-1	TRBD1	TRBJ2-4	TGCGCCAGCAGCTTGGAGGGGGCGAACATTCAGTACTTC	CASSLEGANIQYF
-	12	TRBV7-3	-	TRBJ2-7	TGTGCCAGCAGCCGGGACACCTACGAGCAGTACTTC	CASSRDTYEQYF
-	17	TRBV11-2	TRBD2	TRBJ2-2	TGTGCCAGCACCCAGACTAGCGGGAGGGGAAGCACCGGGGAGCTGTTTTTT	CASTQTSGRGSTGELFF
-	12	TRBV27	TRBD2	TRBJ2-7	TGTGCCAGCAGAGGACTAGCGGACGAGCAGTACTTC	CASRGLADEQYF
-	13	TRBV13	TRBD1	TRBJ2-7	TGTGCCAGCAGGTCAGGGGGCTCCTACGAGCAGTACTTC	CASRSGGSYEQYF
-	14	TRBV7-9	-	TRBJ1-2	TGTGCCAGCAGCTGGGAGGCGGCCGCATATGGCTACACCTTC	CASSWEAAAYGYTF
-	14	TRBV29-1	TRBD2	TRBJ2-1	TGCAGCACTCGCATGGCGGGAGGGGTCAATGAGCAGTTCTTC	CSTRMAGGVNEQFF
-	16	TRBV9	TRBD2	TRBJ2-3	TGTGCCAGCAGCTCCCGACTAGCGGGGGGGAGCTATACGCAGTATTTT	CASSSRLAGGSYTQYF
-	14	TRBV27	-	TRBJ1-2	TGTGCCAGCAGTTTAAACCCTGGAGGGGATGGCTACACCTTC	CASSLNPGGDGYTF
-	13	TRBV11-2	TRBD1	TRBJ2-1	TGTGCCAGCAGCCGGACAGGGTACAATGAGCAGTTCTTC	CASSRTGYNEQFF
once	14	TRBV5-4	TRBD1	TRBJ2-5	TGTGCCAGCAGCTTGCAGGGGGCGCAAGAGACCCAGTACTTC	CASSLQGAQETQYF
-	12	TRBV7-8	-	TRBJ2-7	TGTGCCAGCAGCTCTACAGGTTACGAGCAGTACTTC	CASSSTGYEQYF
few	13	TRBV5-4	TRBD1	TRBJ1-3	TGTGCCAGCAGCGTGGACAGGGGAAACACCATATATTTT	CASSVDRGNTIYF
-	16	TRBV4-1	-	TRBJ2-3	TGCGCCCCCAGCCAACTGGGGTTCTTCGATCCAGATACGCAGTATTTT	CAPSQLGFFDPDTQYF
-	14	TRBV2	TRBD1	TRBJ2-3	TGTGCCAGCAGGGTTGGGACAGACACAGATACGCAGTATTTT	CASRVGTDTDTQYF
-	15	TRBV19	-	TRBJ1-2	TGTGCCAGTAGTATCGCAGGGCGAAATAACTATGGCTACACCTTC	CASSIAGRNNYGYTF
-	13	TRBV7-2	-	TRBJ2-7	TGTGCCAGCAGCTTGCGGGTACGAAACGAGCAGTACTTC	CASSLRVRNEQYF
-	16	TRBV6-2/TRBV6-3	TRBD2	TRBJ2-7	TGTGCCAGCAGCCATAGCGGGAGGGGTTATTCGCGGGAGCAGTACTTC	CASSHSGRGYSREQYF
-	14	TRBV18	-	TRBJ2-1	TGTGCCAGCTCACCAGGGAGCTCCTACAATGAGCAGTTCTTC	CASSPGSSYNEQFF
few	14	TRBV11-3	TRBD1	TRBJ2-3	TGTGCCAGCAGCTTAGGCCGGACAGGGGAAACGCAGTATTTT	CASSLGRTGETQYF
-	15	TRBV6-5	-	TRBJ2-4	TGTGCCAGCAGTTCTCCGGGCCCCATTGGGAACATTCAGTACTTC	CASSSPGPIGNIQYF
-	16	TRBV7-9	-	TRBJ2-7	TGTGCCAGCAGCTTAGTTGGGTGGGGCCGCTCCTACGAGCAGTACTTC	CASSLVGWGRSYEQYF
medium-sized	14	TRBV19	TRBD1	TRBJ1-1	TGTGCCAGTAGTTTAGGACAGGGGTGGACTGAAGCTTTCTTT	CASSLGQGWTEAFF
-	16	TRBV7-3	-	TRBJ2-3	TGTGCCAGCAGCCACTATTATGAGGGGGTTGGAGATACGCAGTATTTT	CASSHYYEGVGDTQYF
-	11	TRBV6-5	-	TRBJ2-7	TGTGCCAGCAGTATCGGTTACGAGCAGTACTTC	CASSIGYEQYF
-	15	TRBV7-7	-	TRBJ2-3	TGTGCTAGCAGCTTGGACCAGACAAGCAAGAGTACGCAGTATTTT	CASSLDQTSKSTQYF